This T cell receptor beta chain was sequenced during a study of blood T cell repertoires in COVID-19. In the study overall: Researchers got acute and convalescent COVID-19 samples from the United States, Italy and Spain. PBMCs, B-cell-depleted T cells, or T cells provided the cDNA or gDNA that made up the material.

Using immunoSEQ multiplex PCR, the repertoire was profiled, and TCRdb retains in-frame clones only, with some absent. This table has over 95,000 clones, 70% to 90% appearing once. Per the germline V gene, CDR1 is SGHTA and CDR2 is FQGNSA. V was cut by 5 bases and J by 2 bases, with 10 bases left in between. This CDR3 has 15 amino acids. This chain links TRBV7-2 with TRBJ2-6; a possible D gene is TRBD1 (6 bases). Sample: peripheral blood. This TCR was sampled from a man between 35 and 55 years old with acute or convalescent COVID-19. CDR3 nucleotide sequence: TGTGCCAGCAGCCAACAGGGAACTGGGGCCAACGTCCTGACTTTC. It codes for CASSQQGTGANVLTF. Variable domain in full (rest from reference TRBV7-2 and TRBJ2-6): GAGVSQSPSNKVTEKGKDVELRCDPISGHTALYWYRQSLGQGLEFLIYFQGNSAPDKSGLPSDRFSAERTGGSVSTLTIQRTQQEDSAVYLCASSQQGTGANVLTFGAGSRLTVL.